This TCR beta chain is drawn from a study of cytomegalovirus exposure and HLA in healthy donors. Study in general: A prior study identified some 100 million unique TCR beta sequences from 190 million or so T cells. Notes on the study in general: Several V segments, TRBV6-2 and TRBV6-3 among them, could not be told apart and were dropped. Reported findings show TCR beta sequences accurately forecast HLA-A and HLA-B alleles in most subjects.

This clone turned up a few times. No antigen is known for it. V lost 6 bases and J lost 4, with 18 bases in between. CDR3 length: 15 amino acids. The V gene's germline CDR1 is MNHNS and CDR2 SASEGT. The PCR used 60 Vbeta and 13 Jbeta primers. Method: immunoSEQ multiplex PCR; TCRdb's copy keeps in-frame clones and lacks some. Of about 130,000 clones in the sample, around three quarters are singletons; the top ten hold 2% to 2.5%. Sequencing was carried out using PBMCs. The chain couples TRBV6-1 to TRBJ1-2; possible D gene TRBD1, 6 bases. The sequence came from a man aged 18 to 29 in good health and CMV-seronegative. CDR3 loop: CASSQPITGSYGYTF. CDR3 coding DNA: TGTGCCAGCAGCCAGCCAATCACAGGGTCCTATGGCTACACCTTC.